One and the same sample provided the 27 T cell receptor beta chains below, sequenced in a study of response to subunit inactivated influenza vaccine (dated by TCRdb to the late 2010s). To prepare the library, RT-PCR was applied. Instrument on record: Illumina HiSeq 2500. TCRdb reprocessed the public reads (quality trimming at Q25 with fastp, clone calling with MiXCR) and kept in-frame beta chains. Each CDR3 protein appears once, grouped with its most common genes and DNA. This sample holds approximately 680,000 distinct CDR3 sequences; roughly 14% were observed only once. 9.5% to 13% of the sample is held by the ten biggest clonotypes. The sequences come from PBMCs from blood, collected roughly 13 days after vaccination. Receptors originate from a man between 50 and 59 years old who received an inactivated influenza vaccine. Donor details come from another sample of the same person, matched by shared clones.

This chain uses TRBV2 with TRBJ1-2, with TRBD1 matching over 7 bases. The CDR3 sequence is 15 residues long. The germline CDR1 and CDR2 sequences are SNHLY and FYNNEI. Trimming at V came to 3 bases and at J to 4 bases, leaving 8 bases not matched to a gene. The CDR3 DNA is TGTGCCAGCAGTGATCAGGGGGGGCTCGGCTATGGCTACACCTTC. It specifies CASSDQGGLGYGYTF.

The gene calls are TRBV6-2 or TRBV6-3 and TRBJ2-1; the D gene is possibly TRBD2 (5 bases). V gave up 6 bases and J gave up 8 bases, with 17 bases separating them. This CDR3 contains 14 residues. CDR1 is MNHEY and CDR2 is SVGEGT in the germline V gene. The CDR3 spells CASSLTSLGYEQFF. CDR3 bases: TGTGCCAGCAGCCTTACTAGTTTAGGGTATGAGCAGTTCTTC.

This chain connects TRBV3-1 to TRBJ2-3; 8 positions agree with TRBD1. The CDR3 covers 17 residues. Germline V gene sequence: CDR1 LGHDT, CDR2 YNNKEL (reference sequence). V gave up 1 base and J gave up 0 bases; unmatched junction bases: 6. The CDR3 spells CASSQAGQARSTDTQYF. CDR3 bases: TGTGCCAGCAGCCAAGCGGGACAGGCCAGAAGCACAGATACGCAGTATTTT.

This chain uses TRBV18 with TRBJ2-5; D is uncertain. The V end was cut by 0 bases, the J end by 7 bases, with 12 bases between. The CDR3 is 14 residues long. CDR1 and CDR2 (germline): KGHSH, LQKENI. The CDR3 sequence: CASSPPSSPGTQYF. DNA of the CDR3: TGTGCCAGCTCACCACCGAGTAGCCCCGGGACCCAGTACTTC.

There are a few counts of this clonotype. V gene TRBV5-1 combines with J gene TRBJ2-1, with D tentatively TRBD2 (5 bases). Germline V gives CDR1 SGHRS, CDR2 YFSETQ. The CDR3 spans 13 residues. V gave up 1 base and J gave up 11 bases, with 13 bases separating them. The CDR3 here is CASSLKETGKQFF. The CDR3 DNA reads TGCGCCAGCAGCTTGAAGGAGACGGGGAAGCAGTTCTTC.

The V gene is TRBV12-3 or TRBV12-4, the J gene TRBJ1-1; D gene unclear. Trimming pared 6 bases from V and 0 bases from J, leaving 14 bases between. This CDR3 contains 15 residues. The CDR3 coding sequence is TGTGCCAGCAGCCCACACCGGGCCCTGAACACTGAAGCTTTCTTT. Encoded protein: CASSPHRALNTEAFF.

Only a few counts were recorded for this clonotype. DNA for the CDR3: TGTGCCAGCAGACCTCCCGCCAACCTCTATGGCTACACCTTC. Translation: CASRPPANLYGYTF. The chain combines TRBV7-2 with TRBJ1-2, with D unresolved. V was cut by 6 bases and J by 4 bases, with 15 bases left in between. The CDR3 is 14 amino acids. The germline CDR1 and CDR2 sequences are SGHTA and FQGNSA. The whole variable domain, filled in from reference TRBV7-2 and TRBJ1-2, reads GAGVSQSPSNKVTEKGKDVELRCDPISGHTALYWYRQSLGQGLEFLIYFQGNSAPDKSGLPSDRFSAERTGGSVSTLTIQRTQQEDSAVYLCASRPPANLYGYTFGSGTRLTVV.

The gene calls are TRBV6-1 and TRBJ2-1; 8 positions match TRBD1. Per the germline V gene, CDR1 is MNHNS and CDR2 is SASEGT. V shed 4 bases and J 5 bases; nucleotides not matched to a gene: 4. The CDR3 runs to 14 residues. The CDR3 sequence: CASSGGQGHNEQFF. As DNA, the CDR3 is TGTGCCAGCAGTGGAGGACAGGGTCACAATGAGCAGTTCTTC.

There are many counts of this clonotype. V gene TRBV7-6 combines with J gene TRBJ2-7, with D unresolved. This CDR3 region has 13 residues. Germline lookup yields CDR1 SGHVS and CDR2 FNYEAQ. The V end was cut by 5 bases, the J end by 3 bases, with 11 bases between. CDR3 coding DNA: TGTGCCAGCAGCCCTAGTGGGTACTACGAGCAGTACTTC. Its protein product is CASSPSGYYEQYF.

This sequence joins TRBV2 and TRBJ2-3, with TRBD1 identical over 8 bases. Germline lookup yields CDR1 SNHLY and CDR2 FYNNEI. Trimming at V came to 5 bases and at J to 4 bases, leaving 8 bases not matched to a gene. CDR3 length equals 15 residues. The CDR3 loop reads CASSIWTGPSDTQYF. In DNA form, the CDR3 reads TGTGCCAGCAGTATCTGGACAGGGCCCTCAGATACGCAGTATTTT.

The genes are TRBV20-1 and TRBJ2-2; TRBD2 might be the D (6 bases). This CDR3 spans 13 amino acids. Trimming left V 3 bases short and J 4 bases short, with 9 bases between. The germline V gene has CDR1 DFQATT and CDR2 SNEGSKA (reference sequence). The CDR3 spells CSASGGATGELFF. CDR3 nucleotide sequence: TGCAGTGCTAGCGGGGGTGCCACCGGGGAGCTGTTTTTT.

The sample holds a few counts of this clonotype. The chain recombines TRBV9 with TRBJ2-7; D is undetermined. The CDR3 covers 14 residues. Trimming pared 0 bases from V and 0 bases from J, leaving 7 bases between. Germline CDR1 SGDLS, CDR2 YYNGEE. The DNA of the CDR3 is TGTGCCAGCAGCGTAGGTAGCTTCTCCTACGAGCAGTACTTC. Translation: CASSVGSFSYEQYF.

This clonotype was seen at least ten times. This sequence joins TRBV6-1 and TRBJ2-4, with D possibly being TRBD1 or TRBD2 (5 bases each). From germline, CDR1 is MNHNS and CDR2 SASEGT. CDR3 length equals 14 residues. Trimming removed 6 bases from V and 3 bases from J, with 12 bases in between. Written as DNA, the CDR3 is TGTGCCAGCAGGCACCGGGACGGCAAAAACATTCAGTACTTC. Amino acid sequence: CASRHRDGKNIQYF.

The table lists this clonotype with many counts. The rearrangement uses TRBV18 and TRBJ2-5; D not resolved. The V and J ends lost 3 bases and 2 bases respectively, with 7 bases between them. The CDR3 is made up of 13 amino acids. Germline values: CDR1 KGHSH, CDR2 LQKENI. CDR3 in DNA: TGTGCCAGCTCACCCTCGATACAAGAGACCCAGTACTTC. Translation: CASSPSIQETQYF.

For the CDR3, the DNA is TGTGCCAGCAGTTACTGGAGGGGGGTAAGCACAGATACGCAGTATTTT. This encodes CASSYWRGVSTDTQYF. The J gene is TRBJ2-3, the V gene TRBV6-2 or TRBV6-3, with D tentatively TRBD1 or TRBD2 (6 bases each). The CDR3 is 16 amino acids. Trimming removed 1 base at V and 0 bases at J, with 11 bases between. Germline CDR1 is MNHEY and CDR2 is SVGEGT.

CDR3 in DNA: TGTGCCAGCAGCCACCGACAGGGGGCAGGCGAGCAGTACTTC. This codes for CASSHRQGAGEQYF. The chain is built from TRBV7-2 and TRBJ2-7, with 10 positions matching TRBD1. V was clipped by 5 bases and J by 6 bases; unmatched bases: 7. The CDR3 is 14 residues long. CDR1 is SGHTA, CDR2 FQGNSA, per germline.

This clonotype was detected a few times. In nucleotides, the CDR3 is TGTGCCAGCAGCAACTTAGCGGGGGCCTACAATGAGCAGTTCTTC. Translating it yields CASSNLAGAYNEQFF. This chain uses TRBV7-8 with TRBJ2-1; 9 bases map to TRBD2. Germline-derived CDR1 and CDR2 are SGHVS and FQNEAQ. The length of the CDR3 is 15 residues. The V segment lost 5 bases and the J segment 2 bases; nucleotides outside the gene matches: 4.

The rearrangement links TRBV3-1 to TRBJ2-5; no clear D gene. Trimming took 4 bases from V and 5 from J, leaving 11 bases between them. This CDR3 has 13 amino acids. Germline V gives CDR1 LGHDT, CDR2 YNNKEL (reference sequence). The CDR3 DNA reads as TGTGCCAGCAGCCCATGGGTTGGTGAGACCCAGTACTTC. The encoded protein is CASSPWVGETQYF.

This clonotype showed up many times. V usage is TRBV5-1 and J usage is TRBJ1-5; no reliable D call. CDR3 length: 13 amino acids. Germline V lookup: CDR1 SGHRS, CDR2 YFSETQ. V lost 0 bases, J lost 4 bases, and 5 bases lay in between. Here the CDR3 reads CASSLGTNQPQHF. The CDR3 region has the DNA TGCGCCAGCAGCTTGGGGACGAATCAGCCCCAGCATTTT. Drawing the rest from reference TRBV5-1 and TRBJ1-5, the complete variable domain is KAGVTQTPRYLIKTRGQQVTLSCSPISGHRSVSWYQQTPGQGLQFLFEYFSETQRNKGNFPGRFSGRQFSNSRSEMNVSTLELGDSALYLCASSLGTNQPQHFGDGTRLSIL.

The chain carries TRBV11-2 and TRBJ2-1; the match to TRBD2 covers 7 bases. This CDR3 spans 15 amino acids. Germline V gives CDR1 SGHAT, CDR2 FQNNGV. J lost 5 bases, V lost 3 bases, and 7 bases had no gene match. The CDR3 sequence: CASSFLPREDNEQFF. CDR3 in DNA: TGTGCCAGCAGCTTTCTCCCCCGGGAGGACAATGAGCAGTTCTTC.

This clonotype is a singleton in its sample. The chain uses TRBV4-1 and TRBJ2-3; weak D call: TRBD1 (5 bases). The tail of the sequence fits TRBJ1-5 better, so the J call may be wrong. Germline-derived CDR1 and CDR2 are MGHRA and YSYEKL. This CDR3 comprises 16 residues. The CDR3 loop reads CASSQLVGAVTDTQHF. CDR3 in DNA: TGCGCCAGCAGCCAATTGGTTGGGGCGGTTACAGATACGCAGCATTTT.

This clonotype was counted only a few times. The CDR3 coding sequence is TGTGCCAGCAGTCCCAGGACTAGCGGGGGACCTTACGAGCAGTACTTC. This sequence encodes CASSPRTSGGPYEQYF. This rearrangement joins TRBV6-2 or TRBV6-3 to TRBJ2-7; 13 positions agree with TRBD2. After removal of 5 bases from V and 4 bases from J, the junction contained 8 bases not matched to a gene. Germline-derived CDR1 and CDR2 are MNHEY and SVGEGT. The CDR3 contains 16 residues.

This sequence joins TRBV30 and TRBJ1-1; D unclear. Germline CDR1 and CDR2: GTSNPN and SVGIG (reference sequence). V was cut by 0 bases and J by 1 base, with 6 bases left in between. The CDR3 totals 13 residues. The CDR3 DNA sequence: TGTGCCTGGAGTGTAACGTGGAACACTGAAGCTTTCTTT. Protein product: CAWSVTWNTEAFF.

This clonotype was observed a handful of times. V and J are TRBV5-1 and TRBJ2-3; TRBD1 agrees at 7 bases. The V gene's germline CDR1 is SGHRS and CDR2 YFSETQ. The CDR3 is made up of 17 amino acids. With 0 bases clipped from V and 4 bases from J, the junction kept 11 bases outside the gene matches. The CDR3: CASSLGQGRGVADTQYF. CDR3 sequence (DNA): TGCGCCAGCAGCTTGGGACAGGGTAGAGGCGTCGCAGATACGCAGTATTTT.

The rearrangement links TRBV4-3 to TRBJ1-1, with D unresolved. Trimming stripped 2 bases from V and 6 bases from J, with 10 bases between. The CDR3 is made up of 13 amino acids. CDR1 LGHNA and CDR2 YSLEER come from the germline V gene. The CDR3 region has the DNA TGCGCCAGCAGCCAATCCCGAACCGCTGAAGCTTTCTTT. It encodes CASSQSRTAEAFF.

The sample holds many counts of this clonotype. The chain joins TRBV11-1 to TRBJ2-4, with 7 positions matching TRBD1. Per the germline V gene, CDR1 is SGHAT and CDR2 is FQDESV (reference sequence). The CDR3 sequence is 21 residues long. V lost 0 bases to trimming and J lost 4 bases; unmatched junction nucleotides: 21. This chain's CDR3 is CASSLATGITGRQGIKNIQYF. CDR3 sequence (DNA): TGTGCCAGCAGCTTAGCGACGGGAATCACCGGCCGACAGGGAATAAAAAACATTCAGTACTTC.

The rearrangement uses TRBV6-1 and TRBJ2-6; TRBD1 or TRBD2 may be the D gene (5 bases each). Germline loops: CDR1 MNHNS, CDR2 SASEGT. This CDR3 has 18 amino acids. V shed 8 bases and J shed 7 bases, with 27 bases lying between them. DNA of the CDR3: TGTGCCAGCGGGAAACTACGGACCGAGGGGCTCGGCGCCAACGTCCTGACTTTC. It codes for CASGKLRTEGLGANVLTF.